The 7 T cell receptor beta chains below were found in one sample sequenced in a study of cytomegalovirus exposure and HLA in healthy donors. PCR was performed using 60 Vbeta and 13 Jbeta primers. Measured with immunoSEQ multiplex PCR; TCRdb has only the in-frame clones, and not every one. The sample has 170,000 or so clones; roughly 84% are singletons. The sequencing input was PBMCs. The receptors shown here come from a boy younger than 10 in good health and CMV-seronegative.

The genes are TRBV6-1 and TRBJ2-3; 13 bases line up with TRBD2. J lost 6 bases, V lost 3 bases, and 6 bases had no gene match. The CDR3 sequence is 16 residues long. Germline V CDR1 and CDR2: MNHNS, SASEGT. This chain's CDR3 is CASSDGLAGERDTQYF. For the CDR3, the DNA is TGTGCCAGCAGTGACGGACTAGCGGGAGAACGGGATACGCAGTATTTT.

This chain connects TRBV25-1 to TRBJ2-1; D remains ambiguous. The CDR3 has 13 residues. Germline CDR1 is MGHDK and CDR2 is SYGVNS. V was pared by 3 bases and J by 8 bases, with 11 bases between. The CDR3 loop is CASSDPFGHEQFF. The CDR3 DNA follows: TGTGCCAGCAGTGACCCTTTTGGCCATGAGCAGTTCTTC.

J is TRBJ2-1 and V is TRBV9; TRBD1 agrees at 9 bases. The CDR3 runs 15 residues. The V segment lost 0 bases and the J segment 9 bases; nucleotides outside the gene matches: 7. Germline assignment: CDR1 SGDLS and CDR2 YYNGEE. CDR3 in amino acids: CASSVGGTGLSEQFF. DNA for the CDR3: TGTGCCAGCAGCGTAGGCGGGACAGGGTTGAGTGAGCAGTTCTTC. Complete variable domain (other parts from reference TRBV9 and TRBJ2-1): DSGVTQTPKHLITATGQRVTLRCSPRSGDLSVYWYQQSLDQGLQFLIQYYNGEERAKGNILERFSAQQFPDLHSELNLSSLELGDSALYFCASSVGGTGLSEQFFGPGTRLTVL.

The rearrangement joins TRBV9 to TRBJ2-5; D not resolved. Between the trimmed V and J ends, which lost 0 bases and 2 bases, there was a span of 8 bases. The CDR3 is 14 residues long. CDR1 and CDR2 (germline): SGDLS, YYNGEE. In DNA, the CDR3 is TGTGCCAGCAGCGTAGGGCAGAATCAAGAGACCCAGTACTTC. Its protein product is CASSVGQNQETQYF.

The genes are TRBV28 and TRBJ1-1; tentative D call: TRBD1 (5 bases). V lost 5 bases to trimming and J lost 5 bases, with 15 bases between them. CDR1 and CDR2 (germline): MDHEN, SYDVKM. The CDR3 is made up of 14 amino acids. The CDR3, as DNA: TGTGCCAGCAGTCAGCCAGGGCCCTGGACTGAAGCTTTCTTT. Its translation: CASSQPGPWTEAFF.

This clone was recorded a few times. This chain connects TRBV25-1 to TRBJ1-1; D ambiguous. Trimming took 4 bases from V and 2 from J, leaving 11 bases between them. CDR1 MGHDK and CDR2 SYGVNS come from the germline V gene. The CDR3 covers 14 residues. DNA for the CDR3: TGTGCCAGCAGTGGAAGAACAAGTAACACTGAAGCTTTCTTT. Translation gives CASSGRTSNTEAFF.

The chain couples TRBV14 to TRBJ2-1; D perhaps matches TRBD2 (5 bases). Between the trimmed V and J ends, which lost 3 bases and 9 bases, there was a span of 21 bases. The CDR3 is made up of 16 amino acids. The germline V gene has CDR1 SGHDN and CDR2 FVKESK. The CDR3, as DNA: TGTGCCAGCAGCCACCGTCTACTTGGGAGTTGGGTTGAGCAGTTCTTC. Translating it yields CASSHRLLGSWVEQFF.